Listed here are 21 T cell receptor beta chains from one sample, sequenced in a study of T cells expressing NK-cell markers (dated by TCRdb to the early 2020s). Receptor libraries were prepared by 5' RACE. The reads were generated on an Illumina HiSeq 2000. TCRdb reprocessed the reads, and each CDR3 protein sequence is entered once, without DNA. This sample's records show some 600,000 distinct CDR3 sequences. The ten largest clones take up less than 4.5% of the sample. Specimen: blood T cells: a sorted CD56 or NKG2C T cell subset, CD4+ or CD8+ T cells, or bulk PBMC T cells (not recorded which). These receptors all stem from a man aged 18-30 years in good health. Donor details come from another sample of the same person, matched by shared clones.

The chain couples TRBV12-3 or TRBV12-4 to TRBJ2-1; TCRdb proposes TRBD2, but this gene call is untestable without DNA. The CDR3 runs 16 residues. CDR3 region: CASSPPTSGRANEQFF.

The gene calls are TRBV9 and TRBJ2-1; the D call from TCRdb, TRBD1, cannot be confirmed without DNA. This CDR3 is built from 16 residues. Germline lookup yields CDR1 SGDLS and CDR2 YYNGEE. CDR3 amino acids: CASSVGGTGFGGEQFF. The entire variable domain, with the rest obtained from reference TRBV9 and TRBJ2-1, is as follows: DSGVTQTPKHLITATGQRVTLRCSPRSGDLSVYWYQQSLDQGLQFLIQYYNGEERAKGNILERFSAQQFPDLHSELNLSSLELGDSALYFCASSVGGTGFGGEQFFGPGTRLTVL.

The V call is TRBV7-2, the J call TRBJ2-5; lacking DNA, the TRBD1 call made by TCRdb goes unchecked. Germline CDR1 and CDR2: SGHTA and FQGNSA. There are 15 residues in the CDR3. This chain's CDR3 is CASSPSRDRGETQYF.

CDR3 region: CATTGAGSSYNEQFF. The chain is built from TRBV7-9 and TRBJ2-1; no DNA is available, so the TRBD1 call from TCRdb remains unchecked. Germline CDR1 reads SEHNR; CDR2 reads FQNEAQ (reference sequence). This CDR3 is built from 15 residues.

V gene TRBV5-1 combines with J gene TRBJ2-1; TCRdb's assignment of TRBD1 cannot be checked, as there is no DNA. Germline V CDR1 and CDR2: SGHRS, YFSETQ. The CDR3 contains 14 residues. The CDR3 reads CASSSASQGNEQFF.

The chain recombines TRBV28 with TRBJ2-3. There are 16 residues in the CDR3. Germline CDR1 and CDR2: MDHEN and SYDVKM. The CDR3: CASGVGVGVGTDTQYF.

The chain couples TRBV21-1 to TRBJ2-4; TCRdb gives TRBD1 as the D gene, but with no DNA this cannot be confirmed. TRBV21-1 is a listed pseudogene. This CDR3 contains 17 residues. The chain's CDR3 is CASSKETGAGGKNIQYF.

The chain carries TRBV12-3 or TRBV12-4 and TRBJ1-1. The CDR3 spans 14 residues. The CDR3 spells CASSLSRLNTEAFF.

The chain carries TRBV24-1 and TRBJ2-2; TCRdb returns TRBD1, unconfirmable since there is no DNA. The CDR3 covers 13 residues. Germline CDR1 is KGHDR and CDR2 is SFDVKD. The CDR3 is CATSPRRGGELFF.

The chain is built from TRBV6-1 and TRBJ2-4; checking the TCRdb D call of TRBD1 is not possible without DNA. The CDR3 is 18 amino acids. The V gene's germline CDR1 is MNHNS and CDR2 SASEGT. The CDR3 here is CASSTSSWDLKTKNIQYF.

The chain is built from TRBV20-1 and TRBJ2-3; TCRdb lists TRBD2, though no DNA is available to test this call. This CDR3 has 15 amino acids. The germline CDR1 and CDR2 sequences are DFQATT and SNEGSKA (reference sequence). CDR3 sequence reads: CSASRLAGGADTQYF.

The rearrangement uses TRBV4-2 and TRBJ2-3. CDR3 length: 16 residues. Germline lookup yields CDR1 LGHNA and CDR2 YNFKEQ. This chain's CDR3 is CASSQETASSADTQYF.

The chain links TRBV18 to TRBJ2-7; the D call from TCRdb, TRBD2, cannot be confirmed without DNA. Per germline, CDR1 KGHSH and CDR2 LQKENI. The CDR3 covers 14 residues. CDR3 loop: CASSPNGLPYEQYF.

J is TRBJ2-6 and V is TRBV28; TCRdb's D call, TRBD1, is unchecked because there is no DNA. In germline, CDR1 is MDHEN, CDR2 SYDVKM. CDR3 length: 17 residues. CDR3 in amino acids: CASTAWGHNSGANVLTF. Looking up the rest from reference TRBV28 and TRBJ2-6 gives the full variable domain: DVKVTQSSRYLVKRTGEKVFLECVQDMDHENMFWYRQDPGLGLRLIYFSYDVKMKEKGDIPEGYSVSREKKERFSLILESASTNQTSMYLCASTAWGHNSGANVLTFGAGSRLTVL.

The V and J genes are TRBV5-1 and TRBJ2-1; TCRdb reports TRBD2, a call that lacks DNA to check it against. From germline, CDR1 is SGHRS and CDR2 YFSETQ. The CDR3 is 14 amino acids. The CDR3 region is CASSLSRETLEQFF.

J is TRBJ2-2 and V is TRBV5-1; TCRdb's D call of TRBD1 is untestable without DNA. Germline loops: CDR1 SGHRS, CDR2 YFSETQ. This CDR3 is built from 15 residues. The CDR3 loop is CASSSRQGLNGELFF.

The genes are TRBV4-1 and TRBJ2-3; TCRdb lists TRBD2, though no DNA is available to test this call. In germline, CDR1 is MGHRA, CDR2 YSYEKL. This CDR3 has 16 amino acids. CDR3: CASSHRLATSTDTQYF.

This chain's CDR3 is CASSFGLAGPTGELFF. V usage is TRBV12-3 or TRBV12-4 and J usage is TRBJ2-2; TCRdb indicates TRBD2, and absent DNA this call remains unverified. The CDR3 is 16 amino acids.

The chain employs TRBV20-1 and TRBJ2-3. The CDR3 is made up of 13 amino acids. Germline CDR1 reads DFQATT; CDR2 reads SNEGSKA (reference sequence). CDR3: CSATLGDPDTQYF.

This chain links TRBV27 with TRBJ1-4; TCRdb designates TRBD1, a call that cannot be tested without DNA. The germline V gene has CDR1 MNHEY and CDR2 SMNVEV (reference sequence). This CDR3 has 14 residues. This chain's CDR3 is CASKLGTVNEKLFF.

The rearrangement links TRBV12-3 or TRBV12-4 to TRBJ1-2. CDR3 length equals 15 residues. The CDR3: CASSPRPELDYGYTF.